Each of the 20 T cell receptor beta chains below was sequenced from the same sample in a study of T-cell memory formation after mild COVID-19. TCRdb re-analysed the 5' RACE reads in MiXCR, keeping a single row per CDR3 protein. The data contain over 400,000 distinct CDR3 sequences, 20% to 30% of them singletons. Sequences were obtained from PBMCs or a T cell subset sorted from them (not recorded which). The receptors stem from an adult woman who had mild COVID-19 (a few samples of this study predate the infection). Cell type and time point are not known.

The table lists this clonotype with a few counts. The chain has TRBV7-3 and TRBJ2-1; weak D call: TRBD2 (7 bases). This CDR3 spans 16 amino acids. The V gene's germline CDR1 is SGHTA and CDR2 FQGTGA. V was trimmed by 0 bases and J by 7 bases, leaving 16 bases between them. The CDR3 here is CASSLTGGPGGNEQFF. The CDR3 DNA reads TGTGCCAGCAGCTTAACGGGGGGGCCGGGTGGTAATGAGCAGTTCTTC.

A few counts support this clonotype. The rearrangement uses TRBV4-3 and TRBJ1-2; 7 nucleotides match TRBD1. Unmatched junction bases numbered 6, after V lost 1 base and J lost 4 bases. The V gene's germline CDR1 is LGHNA and CDR2 YSLEER. This CDR3 is built from 15 residues. The CDR3 DNA sequence: TGCGCCAGCAGCCAAGCCGGGACAGTCCTCTATGGCTACACCTTC. It encodes CASSQAGTVLYGYTF.

V and J are TRBV5-1 and TRBJ2-5; 8 bases agree with TRBD1. The CDR3 is made up of 16 amino acids. J lost 5 bases, V lost 2 bases, and 11 bases had no gene match. Per germline, CDR1 SGHRS and CDR2 YFSETQ. CDR3 coding DNA: TGCGCCAGCAGCTTAAACCCCAGGGGGCGCGGCGAGACCCAGTACTTC. Encoded protein: CASSLNPRGRGETQYF. The complete variable domain, with remaining parts taken from reference TRBV5-1 and TRBJ2-5, reads KAGVTQTPRYLIKTRGQQVTLSCSPISGHRSVSWYQQTPGQGLQFLFEYFSETQRNKGNFPGRFSGRQFSNSRSEMNVSTLELGDSALYLCASSLNPRGRGETQYFGPGTRLLVL.

The chain is built from TRBV30 and TRBJ1-5; 7 nucleotides line up with TRBD1. There are 13 residues in the CDR3. Germline loops: CDR1 GTSNPN, CDR2 SVGIG (reference sequence). J lost 2 bases, V lost 5 bases, and 3 bases had no gene match. CDR3 loop: CAWDRERNQPQHF. CDR3 bases: TGTGCCTGGGACAGGGAACGCAATCAGCCCCAGCATTTT.

This clonotype was picked up a small number of times. This chain uses TRBV7-2 with TRBJ2-7, with D unresolved. The germline CDR1 and CDR2 sequences are SGHTA and FQGNSA. This CDR3 contains 14 residues. The V and J ends lost 1 base and 2 bases respectively, with 9 bases between them. The CDR3 DNA reads as TGTGCCAGCAGCTTAGGAAACGGCCCCTACGAGCAGTACTTC. Translation: CASSLGNGPYEQYF.

This clonotype was seen more than once but under ten times. V and J are TRBV14 and TRBJ2-7; D is undetermined. V lost 4 bases, J lost 7 bases, and 14 bases lay in between. Germline CDR1 and CDR2: SGHDN and FVKESK. This CDR3 is 13 amino acids long. CDR3 sequence: CASSRTDRMEQYF. The CDR3 bases are TGTGCCAGCAGCCGAACGGACCGTATGGAGCAGTACTTC.

The chain uses TRBV5-1 and TRBJ2-2, with D tentatively TRBD1 or TRBD2 (5 bases each). Trimming left V 0 bases short and J 0 bases short, with 9 bases between. The CDR3 contains 16 residues. CDR1 is SGHRS and CDR2 is YFSETQ in the germline V gene. The CDR3 sequence is CASSLEGRTNTGELFF. The CDR3 bases are TGCGCCAGCAGCTTGGAGGGGAGAACGAACACCGGGGAGCTGTTTTTT.

This chain connects TRBV12-3 or TRBV12-4 to TRBJ2-7; D remains unclear. V was shortened by 0 bases and J by 3 bases, with 12 bases between the two germline ends. The CDR3 runs 15 residues. CDR3 residues: CASSLALEVLYEQYF. In DNA form, the CDR3 reads TGTGCCAGCAGTTTAGCGCTTGAGGTTCTCTACGAGCAGTACTTC.

There are a few counts of this clonotype. This sequence joins TRBV7-6 and TRBJ2-7; 9 bases are shared with TRBD1. The CDR3 loop spans 15 amino acids. Germline V lookup: CDR1 SGHVS, CDR2 FNYEAQ. V shed 5 bases and J 1 base; nucleotides not matched to a gene: 6. The CDR3 DNA reads TGTGCCAGCAGCGTACAGGGGGCGTCTTCCTACGAGCAGTACTTC. It translates to CASSVQGASSYEQYF.

This clonotype showed up just a few times. The chain couples TRBV7-3 to TRBJ2-3; a weak D match, TRBD2 (6 bases). In germline, CDR1 is SGHTA, CDR2 FQGTGA. The CDR3 spans 18 residues. V lost 0 bases and J 3 bases, leaving 19 bases between the germline ends. The CDR3 coding sequence is TGTGCCAGCAGCTTAACAGGAGGGAGAAGCGGGTTAACAGATACGCAGTATTTT. This gives the protein CASSLTGGRSGLTDTQYF. The full variable domain, in which reference TRBV7-3 and TRBJ2-3 provide the parts outside the CDR3, is GAGVSQTPSNKVTEKGKYVELRCDPISGHTALYWYRQSLGQGPEFLIYFQGTGAADDSGLPNDRFFAVRPEGSVSTLKIQRTERGDSAVYLCASSLTGGRSGLTDTQYFGPGTRLTVL.

The genes are TRBV30 and TRBJ2-7, with 7 bases fitting TRBD2. The CDR3 runs 12 residues. Germline trimming cut 3 bases from V and 5 bases from J; bases unmatched to any gene: 4. The germline V gene encodes CDR1 GTSNPN and CDR2 SVGIG (reference sequence). The CDR3 loop is CAWRTSFHEQYF. The CDR3, as DNA: TGTGCCTGGAGGACTAGCTTCCACGAGCAGTACTTC.

Only a few counts were recorded for this clonotype. The CDR3 is CSARGGGRVTDTQYF. The CDR3, as DNA: TGCAGTGCTAGAGGAGGCGGGAGGGTAACAGATACGCAGTATTTT. The J gene is TRBJ2-3, the V gene TRBV20-1; TRBD2 aligns across 9 bases. V lost 1 base and J lost 3; bases outside the gene matches: 5. The CDR3 runs to 15 residues. Germline CDR1 is DFQATT and CDR2 is SNEGSKA (reference sequence).

This clonotype was seen more than once but under ten times. The chain is built from TRBV5-1 and TRBJ2-1; D possibly corresponds to TRBD2 (6 bases). Germline V gene lookup returns CDR1 SGHRS and CDR2 YFSETQ. The CDR3 runs 15 residues. Trimming left V 0 bases short and J 7 bases short, with 14 bases between. The CDR3 loop is CASSLGGGLTNEQFF. The CDR3 DNA sequence: TGCGCCAGCAGCTTGGGGGGAGGACTGACTAATGAGCAGTTCTTC.

J is TRBJ2-1 and V is TRBV6-1; TRBD1 is a possible D gene (6 bases). Germline CDR1 MNHNS, CDR2 SASEGT. With 4 bases removed from V and 0 bases from J, the gap between germline ends came to 16 bases. The CDR3 has 17 amino acids. CDR3: CASSVPLGQTSYNEQFF. CDR3 bases: TGTGCCAGCAGTGTCCCCCTCGGACAGACCTCCTACAATGAGCAGTTCTTC.

CDR3 residues: CASSQGQPVAQYF. DNA of the CDR3: TGCGCCAGCAGCCAAGGACAGCCCGTTGCCCAGTACTTC. This rearrangement joins TRBV4-1 to TRBJ2-5, with D perhaps matching TRBD1 (5 bases). CDR1 is MGHRA and CDR2 is YSYEKL in the germline V gene. The CDR3 has 13 amino acids. Trimming took 1 base from V and 9 from J, leaving 12 bases between them.

This clonotype was seen more than once but under ten times. This rearrangement joins TRBV6-6 to TRBJ2-3; weak D call: TRBD2 (6 bases). Germline CDR1 MNHNY, CDR2 SVGAGI (reference sequence). The CDR3 is made up of 17 amino acids. The V end was cut by 3 bases, the J end by 6 bases, with 22 bases between. CDR3 nucleotides: TGTGCCAGCAGTTATGCCTCTCCGAACGGGAGACCCGATACGCAGTATTTT. It translates to CASSYASPNGRPDTQYF.

This clonotype was detected a few times. The chain couples TRBV7-8 to TRBJ1-5; D perhaps matches TRBD1 (6 bases). The CDR3 has 15 amino acids. With 1 base removed from V and 4 bases from J, the gap between germline ends came to 11 bases. Germline V gene lookup returns CDR1 SGHVS and CDR2 FQNEAQ. CDR3 DNA sequence: TGTGCCAGCAGCTTAGTAGGAGGGGGGAATCAGCCCCAGCATTTT. Translation gives CASSLVGGGNQPQHF.

Many counts were recorded for this clonotype. The CDR3 region is CASNPSGGYGYTF. The CDR3 region has the DNA TGTGCCAGCAACCCAAGCGGAGGGTATGGCTACACCTTC. V and J are TRBV4-2 and TRBJ1-2; D uncertain. Germline assignment: CDR1 LGHNA and CDR2 YNFKEQ. With 7 bases removed from V and 5 bases from J, the gap between germline ends came to 14 bases. The CDR3 sequence is 13 residues long.

The gene calls are TRBV18 and TRBJ2-3, with D possibly matching TRBD2 (7 bases). Trimming shortened V by 0 bases and J by 4 bases, and 14 bases separated the two germline ends. Germline V gives CDR1 KGHSH, CDR2 LQKENI. The length of the CDR3 is 16 residues. Here the CDR3 reads CASSPPGRGAADTQYF. DNA of the CDR3: TGTGCCAGCTCACCACCGGGCCGGGGGGCGGCAGATACGCAGTATTTT.

This clonotype was observed a handful of times. The chain links TRBV5-1 to TRBJ2-5; no definite D call. This CDR3 is built from 14 residues. Germline CDR1 is SGHRS and CDR2 is YFSETQ. The V end lost 3 bases, the J end lost 2 bases, and 11 bases lay between the germline ends. CDR3 in amino acids: CASSSGSPQETQYF. As DNA, the CDR3 is TGCGCCAGCAGCTCCGGGTCGCCTCAAGAGACCCAGTACTTC.